This T cell receptor (beta chain) was sequenced for a study of cytomegalovirus exposure and HLA in healthy donors. Study conclusions and caveats: Cytomegalovirus-associated status was assigned to about 180 TCR beta chains. Later, an analysis found that common viral pathogens appeared to be linked with several of the most significant clusters. Rare TCR sequences predominated, though certain public TCRs were found in many donors.

Details on this clone: Antigen: not known.

The PCR contained 60 Vbeta and 13 Jbeta primers. TCRdb's copy holds only in-frame clones and misses some; the assay was immunoSEQ multiplex PCR. The sample includes some 120,000 clones, about 70% of them seen just once. V was shortened by 3 bases and J by 0 bases, with 9 bases between the two germline ends. The CDR3 has 16 amino acids. The germline V gene has CDR1 LNHNV and CDR2 YYDKDF (reference sequence). The sequence derives from a man aged 30 to 39 in good health and CMV-seropositive. The specimen sequenced was PBMCs. The chain is built from TRBV15 and TRBJ2-6; a possible D gene is TRBD1 (5 bases). This CDR3 reads CATSRDTSSGANVLTF. The CDR3 nucleotides read TGTGCCACCAGCAGGGACACAAGCTCTGGGGCCAACGTCCTGACTTTC.